This TCR beta chain was found in a study of blood T cell repertoires in COVID-19. Study in general: The samples span acute and convalescent COVID-19 from the United States, Italy and Spain.

Here immunoSEQ multiplex PCR was the method, and the copy in TCRdb shows in-frame clones only, minus some. This sample yields around 180,000 clones, of which 88% are seen a single time; 3.5% to 4.5% belongs to the top ten. V gave up 3 bases and J gave up 7 bases; unmatched junction bases: 6. Germline-derived CDR1 and CDR2 are KGHSH and LQKENI. The CDR3 sequence is 15 residues long. The sequence came from a woman aged 25-40 years with acute or convalescent COVID-19. Material: peripheral blood. This rearrangement joins TRBV18 to TRBJ1-6, with 7 bases lining up with TRBD1. This chain's CDR3 is CASSPIRDSNSPLHF. The CDR3, as DNA: TGTGCCAGCTCACCTATCCGGGACAGCAATTCACCCCTCCACTTT.